The next 27 T cell receptor beta chains were all read from a single sample in a study of blood T cells in healthy people across ages. A sample-barcoded 5' primer and a J-beta primer mix were used in a second PCR of roughly 6 to 11 cycles. From the 5' RACE reads, TCRdb called clonotypes with MiXCR, one entry per CDR3 protein. The repertoire holds over 1.5 million distinct CDR3 sequences, around 48% seen once, with 2% to 2.5% in the top ten. The sequenced sample was blood. The receptors were sampled from a woman aged 40 to 49 in good health.

This clonotype was picked up a small number of times. The chain is built from TRBV7-2 and TRBJ1-5; TRBD1 agrees at 10 bases. Looked up from germline, CDR1 is SGHTA and CDR2 is FQGNSA. V shed 4 bases and J 7 bases; nucleotides not matched to a gene: 4. CDR3 length: 14 amino acids. The DNA of the CDR3 is TGTGCCAGCAGCTCCAAGGGACAGGGGCAGCCCCAGCATTTT. Translated, it gives CASSSKGQGQPQHF.

About this clonotype: Compared with germline, one end of the junction differs, possibly owing to a read error. The rearrangement joins TRBV4-1 to TRBJ2-4; the D call may be TRBD1 or TRBD2 (6 bases each). TRBJ2-5 matches the DNA end more closely, so the J call is doubtful. This CDR3 is built from 15 residues. Per germline, CDR1 MGHRA and CDR2 YSYEKL. The chain's CDR3 is CAGSQDGGGTETQYF. CDR3 coding DNA: TGCGCCGGCAGCCAAGATGGGGGCGGGACAGAGACCCAGTACTTC.

This clonotype came up a few times. The CDR3 here is CASSLEGGASYEQYF. Written as DNA, the CDR3 is TGTGCCAGCAGCTTAGAGGGGGGGGCCTCCTACGAGCAGTACTTC. The chain combines TRBV7-2 with TRBJ2-7, with a possible D match to TRBD2 (7 bases). This CDR3 spans 15 amino acids. V was clipped by 1 base and J by 0 bases, with 10 bases between them. The germline gives CDR1 SGHTA, CDR2 FQGNSA.

This clonotype was found a few times. This chain connects TRBV29-1 to TRBJ1-2, with TRBD1 matching over 7 bases. The V gene's germline CDR1 is SQVTM and CDR2 ANQGSEA. This CDR3 has 15 residues. The V segment lost 5 bases and the J segment 2 bases; nucleotides outside the gene matches: 11. CDR3 coding DNA: TGCAGCGTTTTCATCACAGGGGAAAACAACTATGGCTACACCTTC. Translated, it gives CSVFITGENNYGYTF.

The sample holds a few counts of this clonotype. J is TRBJ2-5 and V is TRBV13; D not resolved. Per germline, CDR1 PRHDT and CDR2 FYEKMQ (reference sequence). This CDR3 has 12 residues. The V gene lost 4 bases and the J gene lost 3 bases, with 6 bases spanning the gap. CDR3 in amino acids: CASSSLKETQYF. For the CDR3, the DNA is TGTGCCAGCAGCTCCCTTAAAGAGACCCAGTACTTC.

The rearrangement links TRBV5-1 to TRBJ2-1, with D tentatively TRBD1 or TRBD2 (6 bases each). V lost 4 bases, J lost 2 bases, and 16 bases lay in between. The CDR3 is made up of 16 amino acids. Germline values: CDR1 SGHRS, CDR2 YFSETQ. This chain's CDR3 is CASSPEGGSPYNEQFF. CDR3 DNA sequence: TGCGCCAGCAGCCCCGAGGGGGGCTCACCCTACAATGAGCAGTTCTTC.

V gene TRBV28 combines with J gene TRBJ2-5, with 9 bases fitting TRBD2. The CDR3 covers 14 residues. The germline gives CDR1 MDHEN, CDR2 SYDVKM. V was clipped by 11 bases and J by 2 bases; unmatched bases: 9. CDR3 residues: CAPRLADQQETQYF. The DNA of the CDR3 is TGTGCCCCGCGACTAGCGGATCAACAAGAGACCCAGTACTTC.

This clonotype has more than one count but fewer than ten. This chain connects TRBV5-6 to TRBJ2-1, with D maybe TRBD2 (5 bases). CDR3 length equals 16 residues. Germline loops: CDR1 SGHDT, CDR2 YYEEEE. V dropped 0 bases and J dropped 0 bases, with 10 bases sitting between them. CDR3 in amino acids: CASSLDSGSSYNEQFF. Here the CDR3 DNA reads TGTGCCAGCAGCTTGGACTCGGGGAGCTCCTACAATGAGCAGTTCTTC.

This clonotype was counted a few times. The chain links TRBV5-1 to TRBJ2-1, with D possibly called TRBD1 or TRBD2 (5 bases each). The end of the DNA is better explained by TRBJ2-7, so the J call may be wrong. Looked up from germline, CDR1 is SGHRS and CDR2 is YFSETQ. The CDR3 contains 16 residues. The CDR3 reads CASSPGGTLTYNEQYF. DNA of the CDR3: TGCGCCAGCAGCCCAGGTGGGACCCTTACCTACAATGAGCAGTACTTC.

The chain has TRBV6-2 or TRBV6-3 and TRBJ2-7; tentatively, D is TRBD1 or TRBD2 (5 bases each). The length of the CDR3 is 13 residues. Germline CDR1 MNHEY, CDR2 SVGEGT. Trimming stripped 6 bases from V and 2 bases from J, with 11 bases between. The DNA for the CDR3 is TGTGCCAGCAGAAGGGACGGGCCCTACGAGCAGTACTTC. Translation gives CASRRDGPYEQYF.

With regard to this clonotype: The junction departs from germline at one end; a sequencing error may be responsible. The rearrangement links TRBV28 to TRBJ2-3; 7 bases fit TRBD1. The V gene's germline CDR1 is MDHEN and CDR2 SYDVKM. The CDR3 is 17 residues long. The CDR3 DNA is TGTGCCAGCAGTTTAGGGGCCGGGACAGTATCCACAGACACGCAGTATTTT. It encodes CASSLGAGTVSTDTQYF.

CDR3 loop: CATSDYSTTALGGYGYTF. As DNA, the CDR3 is TGTGCCACCAGTGACTATAGCACGACGGCCTTAGGGGGCTATGGCTACACCTTC. The chain recombines TRBV24-1 with TRBJ1-2; maybe TRBD1 (6 bases). V shed 4 bases and J shed 4 bases, with 24 bases lying between them. Looked up from germline, CDR1 is KGHDR and CDR2 is SFDVKD. The CDR3 loop spans 18 amino acids.

This clonotype was picked up a small number of times. The gene calls are TRBV27 and TRBJ1-2, with D uncertain. V lost 2 bases, J lost 4 bases, and 8 bases lay in between. Germline loops: CDR1 MNHEY, CDR2 SMNVEV (reference sequence). The CDR3 is made up of 13 amino acids. CDR3 in amino acids: CASSLQEGYGYTF. CDR3 bases: TGTGCCAGCAGTTTACAGGAAGGCTATGGCTACACCTTC.

The chain is built from TRBV5-1 and TRBJ2-7; D possibly uses TRBD1 or TRBD2 (5 bases each). V was clipped by 0 bases and J by 4 bases, with 14 bases between them. The CDR3 spans 15 residues. Germline CDR1 is SGHRS and CDR2 is YFSETQ. The CDR3 sequence is CASSLVGTSIYEQYF. CDR3 DNA: TGCGCCAGCAGCTTGGTTGGGACCTCTATTTACGAGCAGTACTTC. The full variable domain, in which reference TRBV5-1 and TRBJ2-7 provide the parts outside the CDR3, is KAGVTQTPRYLIKTRGQQVTLSCSPISGHRSVSWYQQTPGQGLQFLFEYFSETQRNKGNFPGRFSGRQFSNSRSEMNVSTLELGDSALYLCASSLVGTSIYEQYFGPGTRLTVT.

This clonotype occurred a few times. This sequence joins TRBV7-2 and TRBJ2-1; 9 bases align to TRBD2. J gave up 6 bases and V 0 bases, and 6 bases lay outside the gene matches. This CDR3 is 16 amino acids long. Looked up from germline, CDR1 is SGHTA and CDR2 is FQGNSA. In DNA, the CDR3 is TGTGCCAGCAGCTTAGCGGGCGGGGGGGCCCTCAATGAGCAGTTCTTC. Translated: CASSLAGGGALNEQFF.

V usage is TRBV15 and J usage is TRBJ2-5; D may be TRBD2 (6 bases). Trimming pared 3 bases from V and 2 bases from J, leaving 16 bases between. The CDR3 runs 16 residues. Germline V lookup: CDR1 LNHNV, CDR2 YYDKDF (reference sequence). CDR3 sequence (DNA): TGTGCCACCAGCAGTCGTCGGAGGGAGCCTCAAGAGACCCAGTACTTC. It encodes CATSSRRREPQETQYF.

The rearrangement uses TRBV4-2 and TRBJ1-2, with D uncertain. Trimming pared 1 base from V and 4 bases from J, leaving 10 bases between. Germline V gene sequence: CDR1 LGHNA, CDR2 YNFKEQ. This CDR3 has 14 residues. The CDR3 protein is CASSQGQSGYGYTF. The CDR3 DNA reads as TGTGCCAGCAGCCAAGGGCAGTCCGGCTATGGCTACACCTTC.

This clonotype was observed a few times. The V call is TRBV4-1, the J call TRBJ2-7; D might be TRBD2 (6 bases). The CDR3 is made up of 15 amino acids. V lost 5 bases and J 5 bases, leaving 19 bases between the germline ends. Germline lookup yields CDR1 MGHRA and CDR2 YSYEKL. The DNA for the CDR3 is TGCGCCAGCAGCAGAGTGAGTAGCGGCGGCGACGAGCAGTACTTC. Translated: CASSRVSSGGDEQYF.

J is TRBJ2-1 and V is TRBV12-3 or TRBV12-4; D gene ambiguous. The CDR3 length is 15 residues. V gave up 4 bases and J gave up 5 bases, with 15 bases separating them. The CDR3 protein is CASSSSNKLDNEQFF. DNA for the CDR3: TGTGCCAGCAGTTCGAGCAACAAGTTGGACAATGAGCAGTTCTTC.

The V and J genes are TRBV6-1 and TRBJ2-1; tentatively, D is TRBD1 (5 bases). Germline-derived CDR1 and CDR2 are MNHNS and SASEGT. V lost 5 bases and J lost 3, with 14 bases in between. The CDR3 has 15 amino acids. The CDR3 is CASSLGRADYNEQFF. In DNA, the CDR3 is TGTGCCAGCAGTCTGGGCAGGGCAGACTACAATGAGCAGTTCTTC.

The rearrangement links TRBV15 to TRBJ2-1; 11 bases are shared with TRBD2. V lost 8 bases, J lost 0 bases, and 12 bases stayed unmatched. CDR1 and CDR2 from the germline V gene are LNHNV and YYDKDF (reference sequence). The CDR3 consists of 18 residues. CDR3 bases: TGTGCCACCGGCGGACTAGCGGGCACCGTAAGCTCCTACAATGAGCAGTTCTTC. Translated, it gives CATGGLAGTVSSYNEQFF.

This clonotype has only a few counts. The chain carries TRBV7-2 and TRBJ1-6; no firm D call. The CDR3 spans 14 residues. Trimming left V 5 bases short and J 7 bases short, with 12 bases between. Germline assignment: CDR1 SGHTA and CDR2 FQGNSA. CDR3 sequence (DNA): TGTGCCAGCAGCCTCCGGACCGTAAATTCACCCCTCCACTTT. It translates to CASSLRTVNSPLHF.

This clonotype has more than one count but fewer than ten. This chain links TRBV20-1 with TRBJ2-1; 9 nucleotides align to TRBD2. J lost 6 bases, V lost 3 bases, and 12 bases had no gene match. The CDR3 contains 16 residues. CDR1 and CDR2 from the germline V gene are DFQATT and SNEGSKA (reference sequence). Written as DNA, the CDR3 is TGCAGTGCTAGCACCCTTAGCGGGGGTGGTCCCAATGAGCAGTTCTTC. Residues: CSASTLSGGGPNEQFF.

J is TRBJ2-7 and V is TRBV10-3; 7 nucleotides align to TRBD2. Germline values: CDR1 ENHRY, CDR2 SYGVKD. Trimming removed 4 bases from V and 5 bases from J; junction bases left unmatched: 17. The CDR3 is 17 amino acids. Here the CDR3 reads CAISGAPSGGSFDEQYF. The CDR3 nucleotides are TGTGCCATCAGTGGAGCCCCTTCGGGCGGGAGTTTCGACGAGCAGTACTTC.

The rearrangement joins TRBV25-1 to TRBJ1-4; D gene uncertain. With 0 bases removed from V and 8 bases from J, the gap between germline ends came to 7 bases. Per the germline V gene, CDR1 is MGHDK and CDR2 is SYGVNS. This CDR3 region has 13 residues. CDR3 nucleotides: TGTGCCAGCAGTGAATATTCGACAGAAAAACTGTTTTTT. It yields the protein CASSEYSTEKLFF.

This clonotype turned up a few times. The rearrangement links TRBV7-2 to TRBJ2-5; possibly TRBD2 for D (5 bases). This CDR3 has 14 residues. The ends were cut back, 1 base at V and 3 bases at J, with 9 bases in the middle. Germline V gene lookup returns CDR1 SGHTA and CDR2 FQGNSA. The DNA of the CDR3 is TGTGCCAGCAGCTTAGAACCGGGAAAAGAGACCCAGTACTTC. Amino acid sequence: CASSLEPGKETQYF. Full variable domain (rest looked up from reference TRBV7-2 and TRBJ2-5): GAGVSQSPSNKVTEKGKDVELRCDPISGHTALYWYRQSLGQGLEFLIYFQGNSAPDKSGLPSDRFSAERTGGSVSTLTIQRTQQEDSAVYLCASSLEPGKETQYFGPGTRLLVL.

V and J are TRBV20-1 and TRBJ2-5; 8 nucleotides align to TRBD1. With 5 bases clipped from V and 6 bases from J, the junction kept 8 bases outside the gene matches. CDR1 and CDR2 from the germline V gene are DFQATT and SNEGSKA (reference sequence). This CDR3 is built from 13 residues. CDR3 loop: CSAGDRRAQTQYF. For the CDR3, the DNA is TGCAGTGCTGGGGACAGGAGAGCCCAGACCCAGTACTTC.